Below, one T cell receptor beta chain is given with its context. Its antigen remains unidentified. The germline gene is not matched at one end of the junction; a read error may be the cause. The CDR3 has 12 amino acids. The germline V gene encodes CDR1 MNHEY and CDR2 SVGEGT. This record comes from a study of early T cells in non-severe SARS-CoV-2 infection. As for the study in general: Alpha and beta chains were unpaired, from unsorted whole-blood bulk RNA. General study findings and limits: VDJdb matching, biased toward anti-spike CD8 responses, missed private and CD4 specificities.

Individual cDNA molecules were tagged with unique molecular identifiers, the study reported. TCRdb called the 5' RACE reads again in MiXCR, with one record for every CDR3 protein. Altogether 69,000 or so distinct CDR3 sequences are present, around a tenth being singletons, with the ten largest covering 5.9%. The rearrangement joins TRBV6-2 or TRBV6-3 to TRBJ1-1; D gene ambiguous. This TCR was sampled from an adult who was a healthcare worker with PCR-confirmed SARS-CoV-2 infection or an uninfected control (not recorded which). Sequenced material: whole blood. CDR3 bases: TGTGCCAGCCGTGAGGCGAACACTGAAGCCTTCTTT. Residues: CASREANTEAFF.